These 31 T cell receptor beta chains share one sample of origin, sequenced in a study of cytomegalovirus exposure and HLA in healthy donors. In the PCR, 60 Vbeta and 13 Jbeta primers were used. Sequencing was performed with immunoSEQ multiplex PCR; in TCRdb, only in-frame clones are kept and a portion is missing. Seen here are about 80,000 clones, around 60% observed once, and the top ten hold roughly 4.4%. Input material: PBMCs. These receptors came from a male donor in good health and CMV-seropositive.

The rearrangement joins TRBV25-1 to TRBJ2-3; D remains unclear. The CDR3 extends over 16 amino acids. V lost 4 bases, J lost 0 bases, and 14 bases lay in between. CDR1 is MGHDK, CDR2 SYGVNS, per germline. Here the CDR3 DNA reads TGTGCCAGCAGTGCCTTCCAGTCTTTTAGCACAGATACGCAGTATTTT. It is translated as CASSAFQSFSTDTQYF. The complete variable domain, with remaining parts taken from reference TRBV25-1 and TRBJ2-3, reads EADIYQTPRYLVIGTGKKITLECSQTMGHDKMYWYQQDPGMELHLIHYSYGVNSTEKGDLSSESTVSRIRTEHFPLTLESARPSHTSQYLCASSAFQSFSTDTQYFGPGTRLTVL.

The chain carries TRBV28 and TRBJ1-1; no clear D. CDR1 and CDR2 from the germline V gene are MDHEN and SYDVKM. This CDR3 is 15 amino acids long. Trimming cost V 2 bases and J 2 bases, with 12 bases left between them. The CDR3 sequence: CASSLRGMVNTEAFF. The CDR3 nucleotides are TGTGCCAGCAGTTTAAGAGGGATGGTTAACACTGAAGCTTTCTTT.

The gene calls are TRBV28 and TRBJ2-7; 7 bases are shared with TRBD2. CDR1 is MDHEN and CDR2 is SYDVKM in the germline V gene. The trim removed 4 bases at V and 2 bases at J, leaving 11 bases unmatched. CDR3 size: 16 residues. The CDR3 coding sequence is TGTGCCAGCAGTTCCCACGGGGAGGGGTCTCCCTACGAGCAGTACTTC. It is translated as CASSSHGEGSPYEQYF.

The chain joins TRBV5-5 to TRBJ2-3; 7 nucleotides align to TRBD2. The CDR3 length is 16 residues. V lost 3 bases and J lost 2; bases outside the gene matches: 9. Germline assignment: CDR1 SGHKS and CDR2 YYEKEE (reference sequence). The CDR3 nucleotides are TGTGCCAGCAGCTCGGTCCCGGGGGGTTTCACAGATACGCAGTATTTT. It yields the protein CASSSVPGGFTDTQYF.

The sample holds one count of this clone. The J gene is TRBJ1-5, the V gene TRBV7-9, with D possibly matching TRBD1 (5 bases). Germline CDR1 is SEHNR and CDR2 is FQNEAQ (reference sequence). Trimming pared 2 bases from V and 3 bases from J, leaving 11 bases between. The CDR3 extends over 15 amino acids. In DNA, the CDR3 is TGTGCCAGCAGCTTAACGGGGGGGAACAATCAGCCCCAGCATTTT. Protein product: CASSLTGGNNQPQHF.

This chain uses TRBV5-1 with TRBJ2-5, with 9 positions matching TRBD1. The CDR3 loop spans 19 amino acids. V dropped 0 bases and J dropped 2; count of bases not matched to a gene: 14. Germline-derived CDR1 and CDR2 are SGHRS and YFSETQ. DNA for the CDR3: TGCGCCAGCAGCTTGGGGGGCCATACAGGGGGCCCCGATCAAGAGACCCAGTACTTC. It yields the protein CASSLGGHTGGPDQETQYF.

The gene calls are TRBV19 and TRBJ2-1, with a weak D call TRBD1 (6 bases). Germline CDR1 reads LNHDA; CDR2 reads SQIVND (reference sequence). The CDR3 is 14 residues long. With 2 bases removed from V and 4 bases from J, the gap between germline ends came to 9 bases. CDR3 DNA sequence: TGTGCCAGTAGTATATTGGGGGCTTACAATGAGCAGTTCTTC. It is translated as CASSILGAYNEQFF.

The gene calls are TRBV7-6 and TRBJ2-3, with 11 bases lining up with TRBD2. The CDR3 length is 18 residues. Germline loops: CDR1 SGHVS, CDR2 FNYEAQ. Germline trimming cut 5 bases from V and 5 bases from J; bases unmatched to any gene: 15. CDR3 region: CASSPGIAGGPPGDTQYF. The CDR3 nucleotides read TGTGCCAGCAGCCCAGGTATAGCGGGAGGGCCGCCCGGAGATACGCAGTATTTT. The full variable domain, completed using reference TRBV7-6 and TRBJ2-3, is GAGVSQSPRYKVTKRGQDVALRCDPISGHVSLYWYRQALGQGPEFLTYFNYEAQQDKSGLPNDRFSAERPEGSISTLTIQRTEQRDSAMYRCASSPGIAGGPPGDTQYFGPGTRLTVL.

The gene calls are TRBV7-6 and TRBJ1-1; perhaps TRBD1 as D (5 bases). The CDR3 covers 14 residues. Trimming stripped 5 bases from V and 5 bases from J, with 15 bases between. Germline lookup yields CDR1 SGHVS and CDR2 FNYEAQ. The CDR3, as DNA: TGTGCCAGCAGCCCCCCAGGGTCCTCGACTGAAGCTTTCTTT. Residues: CASSPPGSSTEAFF.

This clone was seen only a few times. The chain joins TRBV28 to TRBJ1-6; TRBD1 might be the D (5 bases). Trimming removed 5 bases at V and 10 bases at J, with 30 bases between. Germline CDR1 is MDHEN and CDR2 is SYDVKM. This CDR3 has 19 amino acids. The CDR3 is CASSLSYNLPGKEDSPLHF. CDR3 in DNA: TGTGCCAGCAGTCTTAGTTACAACCTTCCAGGGAAGGAAGACTCACCCCTCCACTTT.

This clone was counted a single time. V usage is TRBV5-4 and J usage is TRBJ2-2, with 10 bases identical to TRBD1. This CDR3 has 17 amino acids. The V and J ends lost 4 bases and 7 bases, in that order; junction bases with no gene match: 13. From germline, CDR1 is SGHNT and CDR2 YYREEE (reference sequence). The CDR3 protein is CASSTFRDRGLIGELFF. CDR3 nucleotides: TGTGCCAGCAGCACGTTCCGGGACAGGGGTTTAATCGGGGAGCTGTTTTTT.

This chain joins TRBV10-3 and TRBJ2-5; D not certain. Germline CDR1 reads ENHRY; CDR2 reads SYGVKD. V gave up 0 bases and J gave up 2 bases, with 10 bases separating them. This CDR3 spans 15 amino acids. CDR3 sequence reads: CAISESRQGQETQYF. The CDR3 nucleotides read TGTGCCATCAGTGAGTCCAGGCAAGGACAAGAGACCCAGTACTTC.

CDR3 sequence (DNA): TGTGCCAGCAGTACTTCCTTAAATGAGCAGTTCTTC. Its translation: CASSTSLNEQFF. The rearrangement uses TRBV6-5 and TRBJ2-1; D unclear. Germline V gene data show CDR1 as MNHEY and CDR2 as SVGAGI. V shed 5 bases and J shed 7 bases, with 9 bases lying between them. The CDR3 sequence is 12 residues long.

This clone was picked up one time. V and J are TRBV5-1 and TRBJ1-1; D may be TRBD1 (6 bases). Germline V gives CDR1 SGHRS, CDR2 YFSETQ. Trimming took off 3 bases at V and 1 base at J, with 10 bases between the two ends. The CDR3 is 14 residues long. CDR3 region: CASSYPRGNTEAFF. DNA for the CDR3: TGCGCCAGCAGCTACCCCAGGGGGAACACTGAAGCTTTCTTT.

The chain combines TRBV30 with TRBJ1-5; D gene ambiguous. V lost 0 bases to trimming and J lost 3 bases, with 6 bases between them. This CDR3 has 13 residues. Germline CDR1 reads GTSNPN; CDR2 reads SVGIG (reference sequence). CDR3 sequence: CAWSVEFNQPQHF. Here the CDR3 DNA reads TGTGCCTGGAGTGTAGAGTTCAATCAGCCCCAGCATTTT. Filled out from reference TRBV30 and TRBJ1-5, the complete variable domain reads SQTIHQWPATLVQPVGSPLSLECTVEGTSNPNLYWYRQAAGRGLQLLFYSVGIGQISSEVPQNLSASRPQDRQFILSSKKLLLSDSGFYLCAWSVEFNQPQHFGDGTRLSIL.

This clone has just a few counts. The chain couples TRBV5-1 to TRBJ1-1, with 7 nucleotides matching TRBD1. The V gene's germline CDR1 is SGHRS and CDR2 YFSETQ. V lost 4 bases to trimming and J lost 1 base; unmatched junction nucleotides: 7. CDR3 length: 15 residues. CDR3 coding DNA: TGCGCCAGCAGCGTGGAACAGGGGTGGAACACTGAAGCTTTCTTT. Its translation: CASSVEQGWNTEAFF.

The V and J genes are TRBV5-4 and TRBJ2-2; 7 bases line up with TRBD2. Trimming took 4 bases from V and 5 from J; bases not matched to a gene: 8. The CDR3 extends over 15 amino acids. The germline CDR1 and CDR2 sequences are SGHNT and YYREEE (reference sequence). CDR3 sequence: CASSTELGGTGELFF. The CDR3 DNA is TGTGCCAGCAGCACGGAATTGGGAGGGACCGGGGAGCTGTTTTTT.

This clone was detected only a few times. V is TRBV5-1 and J is TRBJ2-5; perhaps TRBD2 as D (5 bases). CDR3 length equals 15 residues. Germline V gives CDR1 SGHRS, CDR2 YFSETQ. Between the trimmed V and J ends, which lost 2 bases and 5 bases, there was a span of 16 bases. The CDR3 DNA sequence: TGCGCCAGCAGCTTAGGACTTCCTCCCCTGGAGACCCAGTACTTC. Protein: CASSLGLPPLETQYF.

This clone showed up just a few times. V gene TRBV7-6 combines with J gene TRBJ2-2; 9 positions match TRBD2. Looked up from germline, CDR1 is SGHVS and CDR2 is FNYEAQ. The length of the CDR3 is 16 residues. Trimming removed 1 base from V and 1 base from J; junction bases left unmatched: 1. This chain's CDR3 is CASSLETSGNTGELFF. CDR3 DNA sequence: TGTGCCAGCAGCTTAGAGACTAGCGGGAACACCGGGGAGCTGTTTTTT.

The chain recombines TRBV19 with TRBJ1-5, with D tentatively TRBD1 (6 bases). V lost 4 bases and J lost 9, with 16 bases in between. The CDR3 spans 14 residues. Germline V gene sequence: CDR1 LNHDA, CDR2 SQIVND (reference sequence). CDR3 in DNA: TGTGCCAGTAGTACCCAGACAGGAGCGACGCCCCAGCATTTT. Its translation: CASSTQTGATPQHF.

The chain combines TRBV5-5 with TRBJ1-3; a possible D gene is TRBD1 (5 bases). CDR3 size: 16 residues. Germline CDR1 reads SGHKS; CDR2 reads YYEKEE (reference sequence). Trimming removed 1 base from V and 4 bases from J, with 15 bases in between. The CDR3 loop is CASSLSQGVSGNTIYF. CDR3 nucleotides: TGTGCCAGCAGCTTGAGCCAGGGTGTATCAGGAAACACCATATATTTT.

This clone turned up a few times. V usage is TRBV28 and J usage is TRBJ1-1; D call uncertain. The V end was cut by 5 bases, the J end by 2 bases, with 3 bases between. This CDR3 is 11 amino acids long. The V gene's germline CDR1 is MDHEN and CDR2 SYDVKM. CDR3 loop: CASSHNTEAFF. The CDR3 nucleotides are TGTGCCAGCAGTCATAACACTGAAGCTTTCTTT.

The gene calls are TRBV7-9 and TRBJ2-7; weak D call: TRBD2 (6 bases). Germline V CDR1 and CDR2: SEHNR, FQNEAQ (reference sequence). This CDR3 has 12 amino acids. CDR3 bases: TGTTCCCTCGGCGGGGAATCCTACGAGCAGTACTTC. It yields the protein CSLGGESYEQYF.

There are a few counts of this clone. This chain connects TRBV6-1 to TRBJ1-5, with 7 nucleotides matching TRBD1. CDR3 length: 16 residues. The J segment lost 2 bases and the V segment lost 1 base, leaving 5 bases of the junction unmatched. The germline CDR1 and CDR2 sequences are MNHNS and SASEGT. In DNA form, the CDR3 reads TGTGCCAGCAGTGAAGGGATAGGGGGCGGCAATCAGCCCCAGCATTTT. It translates to CASSEGIGGGNQPQHF.

The chain couples TRBV27 to TRBJ2-7; the D gene is possibly TRBD2 (5 bases). The V end lost 0 bases, the J end lost 3 bases, and 15 bases lay between the germline ends. The CDR3 totals 16 residues. Germline V lookup: CDR1 MNHEY, CDR2 SMNVEV (reference sequence). Here the CDR3 DNA reads TGTGCCAGCAGTTTATCGCCCCAGGAGGCAGGCTACGAGCAGTACTTC. Translated, it gives CASSLSPQEAGYEQYF.

This chain joins TRBV30 and TRBJ1-5, with 8 bases aligning to TRBD1. Germline assignment: CDR1 GTSNPN and CDR2 SVGIG (reference sequence). V shed 2 bases and J 2 bases; nucleotides not matched to a gene: 8. The CDR3 loop spans 16 amino acids. This chain's CDR3 is CAWSRGDRGRNQPQHF. CDR3 in DNA: TGTGCCTGGAGTCGTGGAGACAGGGGTCGCAATCAGCCCCAGCATTTT.

This chain connects TRBV28 to TRBJ2-5, with no clear D. The CDR3 consists of 12 residues. V lost 6 bases and J lost 4, with 9 bases in between. CDR1 MDHEN and CDR2 SYDVKM come from the germline V gene. The CDR3 DNA follows: TGTGCCAGCAGCCCCCTGAGAGAGACCCAGTACTTC. Its translation: CASSPLRETQYF.

The rearrangement links TRBV7-8 to TRBJ2-1; unclear D gene. There are 11 residues in the CDR3. Trimming took off 3 bases at V and 12 bases at J, with 9 bases between the two ends. Looked up from germline, CDR1 is SGHVS and CDR2 is FQNEAQ. As DNA, the CDR3 is TGTGCCAGCAGCTTGGAAACTACGCAGTTCTTC. It is translated as CASSLETTQFF. Full variable domain (missing parts from reference TRBV7-8 and TRBJ2-1): GAGVSQSPRYKVAKRGQDVALRCDPISGHVSLFWYQQALGQGPEFLTYFQNEAQLDKSGLPSDRFFAERPEGSVSTLKIQRTQQEDSAVYLCASSLETTQFFGPGTRLTVL.

This chain links TRBV14 with TRBJ1-5; no clear D gene. The germline CDR1 and CDR2 sequences are SGHDN and FVKESK. The CDR3 is made up of 20 amino acids. Trimming took 0 bases from V and 3 from J, leaving 24 bases between them. DNA of the CDR3: TGTGCCAGCAGCCAAGATCAGAGTGGGAGAGGAGGGTTTGACAATCAGCCCCAGCATTTT. This encodes CASSQDQSGRGGFDNQPQHF.

The chain combines TRBV19 with TRBJ1-1, with D perhaps matching TRBD1 (6 bases). V was pared by 4 bases and J by 1 base, with 7 bases between. The CDR3 totals 13 residues. Germline CDR1 is LNHDA and CDR2 is SQIVND (reference sequence). CDR3 protein: CASSTDRNTEAFF. The CDR3 region has the DNA TGTGCCAGTAGTACGGACAGGAACACTGAAGCTTTCTTT.

V and J are TRBV19 and TRBJ1-2, with D hard to call. The germline V gene encodes CDR1 LNHDA and CDR2 SQIVND (reference sequence). This CDR3 has 12 residues. Trimming pared 7 bases from V and 8 bases from J, leaving 14 bases between. CDR3 in amino acids: CASTAHSGGYTF. The CDR3 DNA is TGTGCCAGTACAGCCCACTCGGGGGGCTACACCTTC. Full variable domain (rest looked up from reference TRBV19 and TRBJ1-2): DGGITQSPKYLFRKEGQNVTLSCEQNLNHDAMYWYRQDPGQGLRLIYYSQIVNDFQKGDIAEGYSVSREKKESFPLTVTSAQKNPTAFYLCASTAHSGGYTFGSGTRLTVV.